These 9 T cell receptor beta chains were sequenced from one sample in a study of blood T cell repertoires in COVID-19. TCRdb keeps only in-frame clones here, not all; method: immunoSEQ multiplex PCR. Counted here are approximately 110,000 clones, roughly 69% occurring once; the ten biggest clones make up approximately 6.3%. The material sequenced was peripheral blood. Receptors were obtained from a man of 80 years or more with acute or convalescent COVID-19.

CDR3 region: CASSWRGPTEAFF. CDR3 in DNA: TGTGCCAGCAGTTGGAGGGGTCCCACTGAAGCTTTCTTT. The rearrangement joins TRBV6-2 or TRBV6-3 to TRBJ1-1; D is possibly TRBD1 (5 bases). This CDR3 region has 13 residues. Germline CDR1 reads MNHEY; CDR2 reads SVGEGT. Trimming pared 4 bases from V and 4 bases from J, leaving 10 bases between.

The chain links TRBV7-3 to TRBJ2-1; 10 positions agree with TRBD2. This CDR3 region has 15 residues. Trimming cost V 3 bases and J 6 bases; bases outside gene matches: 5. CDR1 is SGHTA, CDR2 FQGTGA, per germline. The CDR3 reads CASSFASGRGNEQFF. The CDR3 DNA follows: TGTGCCAGCAGCTTCGCTAGCGGGAGAGGCAATGAGCAGTTCTTC.

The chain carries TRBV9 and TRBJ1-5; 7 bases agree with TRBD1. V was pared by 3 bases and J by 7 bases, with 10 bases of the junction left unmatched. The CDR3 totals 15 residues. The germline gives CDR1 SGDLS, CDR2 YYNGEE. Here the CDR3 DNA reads TGTGCCAGCAGCGAGGGGGCGTTCCCGGGGCAGCCCCAGCATTTT. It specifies CASSEGAFPGQPQHF.

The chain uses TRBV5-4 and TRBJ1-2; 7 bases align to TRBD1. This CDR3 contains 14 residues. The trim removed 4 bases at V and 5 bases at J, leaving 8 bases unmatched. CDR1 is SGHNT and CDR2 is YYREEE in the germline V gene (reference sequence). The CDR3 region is CASSPDRAFYGYTF. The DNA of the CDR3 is TGTGCCAGCAGCCCCGACAGGGCATTTTATGGCTACACCTTC.

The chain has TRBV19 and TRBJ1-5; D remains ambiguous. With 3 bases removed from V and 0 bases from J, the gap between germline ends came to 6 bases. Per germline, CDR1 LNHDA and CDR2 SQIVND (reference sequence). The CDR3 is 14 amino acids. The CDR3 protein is CASSIGYSNQPQHF. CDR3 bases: TGTGCCAGTAGTATCGGTTATAGCAATCAGCCCCAGCATTTT.

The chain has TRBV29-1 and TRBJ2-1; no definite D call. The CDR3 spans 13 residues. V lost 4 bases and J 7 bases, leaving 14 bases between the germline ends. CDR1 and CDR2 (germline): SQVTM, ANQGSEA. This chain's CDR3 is CSVGPAGWNEQFF. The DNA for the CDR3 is TGCAGCGTTGGCCCAGCCGGGTGGAATGAGCAGTTCTTC.

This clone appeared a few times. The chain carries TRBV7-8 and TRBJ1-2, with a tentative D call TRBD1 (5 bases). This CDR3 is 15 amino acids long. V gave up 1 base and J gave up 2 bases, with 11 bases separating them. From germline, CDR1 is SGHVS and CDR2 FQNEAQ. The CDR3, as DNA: TGTGCCAGCAGCTTAGAAGGGGCCCTAAACTATGGCTACACCTTC. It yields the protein CASSLEGALNYGYTF.

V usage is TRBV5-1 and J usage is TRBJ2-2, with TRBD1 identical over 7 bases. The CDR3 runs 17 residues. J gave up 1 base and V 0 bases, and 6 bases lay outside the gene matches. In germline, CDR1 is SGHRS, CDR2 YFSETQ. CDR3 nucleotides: TGCGCCAGCAGCTTGGGCCTAGGGACAGAGAACACCGGGGAGCTGTTTTTT. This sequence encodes CASSLGLGTENTGELFF.

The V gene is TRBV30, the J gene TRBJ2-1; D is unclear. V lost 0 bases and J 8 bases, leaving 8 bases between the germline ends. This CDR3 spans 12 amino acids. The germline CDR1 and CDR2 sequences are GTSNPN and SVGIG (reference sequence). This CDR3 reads CAWSVRVYEQFF. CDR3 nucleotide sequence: TGTGCCTGGAGTGTACGGGTCTATGAGCAGTTCTTC.